This T cell receptor (beta chain) was sequenced in a study of human T cells and chemical hapten exposure. The ends were cut back, 8 bases at V and 5 bases at J, with 19 bases in the middle. The CDR3 length is 14 residues. Germline lookup yields CDR1 MDHEN and CDR2 SYDVKM. Time point noted: healthy volunteer bleed at 6 weeks. It was from unfractionated whole blood that total RNA was extracted. For the library, individual cDNA molecules each received unique molecular identifiers. Each CDR3 protein is one row after TCRdb ran MiXCR on the RACE reads. Among some 77,000 distinct CDR3 sequences listed, about 8.6% were seen once. This clonotype was observed once. A much larger clone differs from this one at a single base, so this may be a read error.

The sequence was collected from a female donor in good health. Some clones in this sample may be carry-over from other donors' samples. Material: whole blood. The genes are TRBV28 and TRBJ2-7; D possibly corresponds to TRBD1 (5 bases). The CDR3 DNA is TGTGCCAGCTGGTGGGAACAGGCGGAACACGAGCAGTACTTC. Its protein is CASWWEQAEHEQYF.